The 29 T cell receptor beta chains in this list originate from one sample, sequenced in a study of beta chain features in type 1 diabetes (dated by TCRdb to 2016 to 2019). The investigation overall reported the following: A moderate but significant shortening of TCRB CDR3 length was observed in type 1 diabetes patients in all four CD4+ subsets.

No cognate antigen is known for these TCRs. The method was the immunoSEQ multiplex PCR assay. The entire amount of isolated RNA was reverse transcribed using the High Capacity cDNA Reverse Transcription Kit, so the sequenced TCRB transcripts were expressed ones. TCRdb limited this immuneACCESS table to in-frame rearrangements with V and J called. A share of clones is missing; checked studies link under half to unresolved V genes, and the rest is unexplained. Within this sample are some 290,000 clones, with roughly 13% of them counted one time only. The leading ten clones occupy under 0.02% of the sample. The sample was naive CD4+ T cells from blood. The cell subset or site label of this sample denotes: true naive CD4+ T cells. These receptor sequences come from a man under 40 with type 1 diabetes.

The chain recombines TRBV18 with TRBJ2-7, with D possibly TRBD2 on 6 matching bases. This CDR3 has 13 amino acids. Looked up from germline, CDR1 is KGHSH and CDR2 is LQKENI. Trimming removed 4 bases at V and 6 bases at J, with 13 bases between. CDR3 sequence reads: CASSLGTGFEQYF. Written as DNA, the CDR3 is TGTGCCAGCTCACTAGGGACTGGGTTCGAGCAGTACTTC.

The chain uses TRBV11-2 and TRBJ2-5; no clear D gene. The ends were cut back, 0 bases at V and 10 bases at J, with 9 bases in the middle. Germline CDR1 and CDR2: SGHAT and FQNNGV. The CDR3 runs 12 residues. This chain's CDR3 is CASSLDQGVQYF. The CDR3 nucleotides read TGTGCCAGCAGCTTAGATCAAGGAGTCCAGTACTTC.

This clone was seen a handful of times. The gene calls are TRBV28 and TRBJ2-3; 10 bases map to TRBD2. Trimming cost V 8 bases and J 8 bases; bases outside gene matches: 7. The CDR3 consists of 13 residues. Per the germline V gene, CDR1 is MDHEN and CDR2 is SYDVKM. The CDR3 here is CASVSGREPTQYF. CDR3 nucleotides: TGTGCCAGCGTAAGCGGGAGGGAACCTACGCAGTATTTT. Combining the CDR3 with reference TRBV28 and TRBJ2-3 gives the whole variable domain DVKVTQSSRYLVKRTGEKVFLECVQDMDHENMFWYRQDPGLGLRLIYFSYDVKMKEKGDIPEGYSVSREKKERFSLILESASTNQTSMYLCASVSGREPTQYFGPGTRLTVL.

This CDR3 is CASSRGGQPQHF. For the CDR3, the DNA is TGTGCCAGCAGTCGGGGGGGTCAGCCCCAGCATTTT. The chain joins TRBV7-9 to TRBJ1-5; D possibly corresponds to TRBD1 (5 bases). Germline V gene data show CDR1 as SEHNR and CDR2 as FQNEAQ (reference sequence). V lost 6 bases, J lost 6 bases, and 9 bases lay in between. This CDR3 spans 12 amino acids.

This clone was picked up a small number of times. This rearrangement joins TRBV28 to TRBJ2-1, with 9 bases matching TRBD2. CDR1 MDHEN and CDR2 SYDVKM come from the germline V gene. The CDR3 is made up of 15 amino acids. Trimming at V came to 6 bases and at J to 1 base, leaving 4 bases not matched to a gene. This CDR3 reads CASRPRGGSYNEQFF. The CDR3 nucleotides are TGTGCCAGCAGACCGCGGGGGGGATCCTACAATGAGCAGTTCTTC.

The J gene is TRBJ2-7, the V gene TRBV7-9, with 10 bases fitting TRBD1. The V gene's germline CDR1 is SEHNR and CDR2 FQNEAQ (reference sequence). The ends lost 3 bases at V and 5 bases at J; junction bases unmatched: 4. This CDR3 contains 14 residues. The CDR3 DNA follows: TGTGCCAGCAGCTTTTCGACAGGGGGCGACGAGCAGTACTTC. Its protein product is CASSFSTGGDEQYF.

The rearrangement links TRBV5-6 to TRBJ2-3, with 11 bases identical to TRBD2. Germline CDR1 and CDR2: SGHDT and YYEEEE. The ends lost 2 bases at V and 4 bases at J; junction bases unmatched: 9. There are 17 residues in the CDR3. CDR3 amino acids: CASSFPATSGNPDTQYF. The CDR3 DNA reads TGTGCCAGCAGCTTTCCGGCGACTAGCGGGAACCCAGATACGCAGTATTTT.

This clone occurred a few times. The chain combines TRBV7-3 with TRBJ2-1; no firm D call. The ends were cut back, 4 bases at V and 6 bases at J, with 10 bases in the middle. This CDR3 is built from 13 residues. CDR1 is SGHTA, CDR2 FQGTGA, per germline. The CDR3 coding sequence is TGTGCCAGCAGCTCCTACGGCGGCAATGAGCAGTTCTTC. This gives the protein CASSSYGGNEQFF.

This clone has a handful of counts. CDR3: CASSPDREETQYF. The DNA for the CDR3 is TGTGCCAGCTCCCCGGACAGGGAAGAGACCCAGTACTTC. The chain links TRBV18 to TRBJ2-5; TRBD1 aligns across 8 bases. The germline V gene encodes CDR1 KGHSH and CDR2 LQKENI. Trimming took 6 bases from V and 3 from J; bases not matched to a gene: 3. This CDR3 is 13 amino acids long.

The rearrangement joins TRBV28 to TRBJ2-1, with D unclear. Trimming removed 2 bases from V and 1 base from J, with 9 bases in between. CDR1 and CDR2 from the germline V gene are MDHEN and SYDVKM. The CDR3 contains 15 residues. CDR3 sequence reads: CASSLAALSYNEQFF. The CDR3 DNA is TGTGCCAGCAGTTTAGCGGCCCTTTCCTACAATGAGCAGTTCTTC.

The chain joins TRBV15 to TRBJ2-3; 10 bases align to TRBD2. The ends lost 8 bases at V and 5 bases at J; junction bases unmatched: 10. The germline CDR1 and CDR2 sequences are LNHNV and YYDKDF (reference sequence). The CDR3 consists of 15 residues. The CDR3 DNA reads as TGTGCCACCTCTCTCGAGCGGGAGGGCCAAGATACGCAGTATTTT. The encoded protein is CATSLEREGQDTQYF.

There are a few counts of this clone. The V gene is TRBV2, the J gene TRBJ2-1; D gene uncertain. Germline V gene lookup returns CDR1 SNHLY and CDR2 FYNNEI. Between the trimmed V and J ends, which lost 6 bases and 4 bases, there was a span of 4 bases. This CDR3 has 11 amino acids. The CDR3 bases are TGTGCCAGCAGCCCATACAATGAGCAGTTCTTC. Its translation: CASSPYNEQFF.

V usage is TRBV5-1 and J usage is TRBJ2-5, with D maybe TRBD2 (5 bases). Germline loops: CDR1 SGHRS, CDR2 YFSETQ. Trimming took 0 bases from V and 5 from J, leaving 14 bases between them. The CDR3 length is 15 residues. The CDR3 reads CASSLATSRGETQYF. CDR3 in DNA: TGCGCCAGCAGCTTGGCGACCTCCCGCGGGGAGACCCAGTACTTC.

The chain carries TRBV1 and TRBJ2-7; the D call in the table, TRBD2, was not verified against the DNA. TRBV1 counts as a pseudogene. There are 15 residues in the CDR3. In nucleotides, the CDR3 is TGCACCAGCAGCCCGGGACTAGCCAGCTCCTACGAGCAGTACTTC. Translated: CTSSPGLASSYEQYF.

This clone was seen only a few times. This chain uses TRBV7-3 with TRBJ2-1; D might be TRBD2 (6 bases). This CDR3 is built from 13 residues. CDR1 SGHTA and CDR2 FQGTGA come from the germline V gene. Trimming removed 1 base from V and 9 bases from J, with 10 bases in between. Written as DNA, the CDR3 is TGTGCCAGCAGCTTAATCGGGAGTTTTGAGCAGTTCTTC. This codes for CASSLIGSFEQFF.

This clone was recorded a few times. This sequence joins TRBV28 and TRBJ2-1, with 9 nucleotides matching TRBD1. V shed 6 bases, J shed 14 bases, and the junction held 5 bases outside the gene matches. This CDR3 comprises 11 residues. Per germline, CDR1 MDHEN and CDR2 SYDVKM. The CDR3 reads CASRGQGEEFF. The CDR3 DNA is TGTGCCAGCAGGGGACAGGGTGAAGAGTTCTTC.

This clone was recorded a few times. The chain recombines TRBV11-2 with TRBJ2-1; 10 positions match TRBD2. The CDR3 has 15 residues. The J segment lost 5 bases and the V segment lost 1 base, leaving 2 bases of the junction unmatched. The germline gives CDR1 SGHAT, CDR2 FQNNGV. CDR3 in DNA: TGTGCCAGCAGCTTAGGGACTAGCGGAAACAATGAGCAGTTCTTC. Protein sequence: CASSLGTSGNNEQFF.

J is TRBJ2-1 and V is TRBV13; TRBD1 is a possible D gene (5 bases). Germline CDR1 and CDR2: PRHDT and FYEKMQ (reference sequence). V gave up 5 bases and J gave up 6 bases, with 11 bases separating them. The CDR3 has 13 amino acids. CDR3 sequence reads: CASSPSRGNEQFF. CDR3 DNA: TGTGCCAGCAGCCCGTCTAGGGGCAATGAGCAGTTCTTC.

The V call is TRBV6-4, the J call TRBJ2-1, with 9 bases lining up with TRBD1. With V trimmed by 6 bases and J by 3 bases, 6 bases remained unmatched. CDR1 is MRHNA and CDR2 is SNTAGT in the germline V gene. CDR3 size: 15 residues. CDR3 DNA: TGTGCCAGCAGACCGGGACAGGGTATCTACAATGAGCAGTTCTTC. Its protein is CASRPGQGIYNEQFF.

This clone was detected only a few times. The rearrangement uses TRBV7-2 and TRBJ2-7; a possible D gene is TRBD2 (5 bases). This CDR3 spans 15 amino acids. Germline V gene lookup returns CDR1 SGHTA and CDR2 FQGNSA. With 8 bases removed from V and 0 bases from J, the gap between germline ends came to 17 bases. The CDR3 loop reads CASGHAADNSYEQYF. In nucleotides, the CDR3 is TGTGCCAGCGGCCACGCAGCGGATAACTCCTACGAGCAGTACTTC.

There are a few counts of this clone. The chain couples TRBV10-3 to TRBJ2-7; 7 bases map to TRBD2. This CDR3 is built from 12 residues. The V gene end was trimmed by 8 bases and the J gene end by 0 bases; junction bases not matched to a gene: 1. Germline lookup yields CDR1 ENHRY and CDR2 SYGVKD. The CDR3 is CAIAGDSYEQYF. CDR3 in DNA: TGTGCCATCGCGGGGGACTCCTACGAGCAGTACTTC.

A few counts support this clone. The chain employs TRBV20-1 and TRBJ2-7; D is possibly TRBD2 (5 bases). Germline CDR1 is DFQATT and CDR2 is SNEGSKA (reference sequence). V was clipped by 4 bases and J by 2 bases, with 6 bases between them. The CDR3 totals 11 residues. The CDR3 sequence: CSAIGTYEQYF. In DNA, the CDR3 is TGCAGTGCTATCGGGACCTACGAGCAGTACTTC.

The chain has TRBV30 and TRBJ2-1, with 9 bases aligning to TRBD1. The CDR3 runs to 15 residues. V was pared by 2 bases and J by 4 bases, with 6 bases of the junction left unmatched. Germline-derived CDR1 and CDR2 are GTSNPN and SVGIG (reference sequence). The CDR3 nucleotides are TGTGCCTGGAGTCATGGGACAGGGAGTTACAATGAGCAGTTCTTC. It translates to CAWSHGTGSYNEQFF.

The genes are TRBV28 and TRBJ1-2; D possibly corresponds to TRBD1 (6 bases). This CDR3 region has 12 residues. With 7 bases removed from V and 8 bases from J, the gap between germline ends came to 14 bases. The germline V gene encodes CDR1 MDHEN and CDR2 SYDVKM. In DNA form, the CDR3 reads TGTGCCAGCATAGAGGGGGATAACGGCTACACCTTC. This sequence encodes CASIEGDNGYTF.

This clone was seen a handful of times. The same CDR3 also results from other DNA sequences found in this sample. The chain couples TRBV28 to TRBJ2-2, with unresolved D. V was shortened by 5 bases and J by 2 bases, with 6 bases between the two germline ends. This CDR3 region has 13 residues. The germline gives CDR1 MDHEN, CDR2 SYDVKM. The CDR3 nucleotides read TGTGCCAGCAGTCTGAGTAACACCGGGGAGCTGTTTTTT. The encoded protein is CASSLSNTGELFF.

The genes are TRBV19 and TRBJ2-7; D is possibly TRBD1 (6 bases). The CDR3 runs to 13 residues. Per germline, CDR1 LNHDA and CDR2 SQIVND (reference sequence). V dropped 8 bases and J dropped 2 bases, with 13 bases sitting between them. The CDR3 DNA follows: TGTGCCAGTCAAGAGGGGGATGCCTACGAGCAGTACTTC. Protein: CASQEGDAYEQYF.

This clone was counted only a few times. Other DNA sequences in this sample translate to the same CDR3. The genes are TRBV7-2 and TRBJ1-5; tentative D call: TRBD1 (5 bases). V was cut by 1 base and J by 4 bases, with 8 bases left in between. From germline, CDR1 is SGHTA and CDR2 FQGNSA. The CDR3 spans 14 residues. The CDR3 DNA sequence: TGTGCCAGCAGCTTAGTTGGGGGGAATCAGCCCCAGCATTTT. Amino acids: CASSLVGGNQPQHF.

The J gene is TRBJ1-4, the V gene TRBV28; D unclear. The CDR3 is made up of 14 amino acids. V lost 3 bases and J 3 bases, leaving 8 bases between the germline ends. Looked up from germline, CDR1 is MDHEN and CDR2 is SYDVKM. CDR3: CASSLVAANEKLFF. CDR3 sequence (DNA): TGTGCCAGCAGTTTGGTTGCGGCTAATGAAAAACTGTTTTTT.

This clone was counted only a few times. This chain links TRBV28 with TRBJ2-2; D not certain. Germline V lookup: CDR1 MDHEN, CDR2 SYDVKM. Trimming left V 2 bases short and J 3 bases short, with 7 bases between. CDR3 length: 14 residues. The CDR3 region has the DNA TGTGCCAGCAGTTTAGGGCAGGACACCGGGGAGCTGTTTTTT. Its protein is CASSLGQDTGELFF.